Sequencing of this T cell receptor beta chain was carried out in a study of tumor-infiltrating lymphocytes in primary liver carcinoma. About the research overall: Staging placed the tumors at T1-T3 N0M0, and they measured about 4.2 to 10 cm across.

Per germline, CDR1 SGHTA and CDR2 FQGTGA. Unmatched junction bases numbered 5, after V lost 5 bases and J lost 2 bases. The CDR3 loop spans 14 amino acids. From 500 ng of total RNA, TCR beta-specific cDNA was reverse-transcribed using a constant-region primer. It was through three nested multiplex PCR rounds of slightly modified ARM-PCR that TCR beta libraries arose. Each of the first two PCR rounds ran roughly 9 cycles with TRBV1-TRBV30 forward and C-beta reverse primers. From the multiplex PCR reads, TCRdb called clonotypes with MiXCR, one entry per CDR3 protein. The table shows around 80,000 distinct CDR3 sequences, with around 70% occurring only once. The table lists this clonotype with a few counts. Its antigen remains unknown. Co-extraction of RNA and DNA was performed on roughly 20-33 mg of unsorted bulk tissue. The patients had histopathologically diagnosed primary liver carcinoma, and their disease was treated by surgical resection.

General study results and limits: Representation across all five tumor regions was limited to only about 8-25% of top clones.

The V call is TRBV7-3, the J call TRBJ2-5; 7 nucleotides match TRBD2. Sequencing was performed on liver tumor tissue from sampling region 1. Stated subset: tumor region T1, superior pole. The TCR originated in a man between 40 and 49 years old with primary liver carcinoma and hepatitis B virus infection. The DNA for the CDR3 is TGTGCCAGCAGCGATGGGGGGGAACAAGAGACCCAGTACTTC. Its translation: CASSDGGEQETQYF.